The 24 T cell receptor beta chains below come from one sample, sequenced in a study. TCRdb analysed the 5' RACE reads with MiXCR anew, one entry per CDR3 protein. The table has nearly 55,000 distinct CDR3 sequences, approximately 23% seen once; the top ten hold roughly 3%. The sample consisted of tumor-infiltrating naive CD4+ T cells sorted from the breast tumor. The subset here: naive CD4+ T cells, CD4+CD45RA+CD25-. The source is a female donor with breast cancer.

This clonotype was seen a few times. V gene TRBV6-6 combines with J gene TRBJ2-7; D might be TRBD1 (6 bases). V was cut by 6 bases and J by 2 bases, with 14 bases left in between. Looked up from germline, CDR1 is MNHNY and CDR2 is SVGAGI (reference sequence). The CDR3 has 14 residues. The CDR3 nucleotides are TGTGCCAGCAGCCCCCGGGCAGGGGCCTACGAGCAGTACTTC. It specifies CASSPRAGAYEQYF.

As for this clonotype: A read error is likely, as this CDR3 ends without the conserved phenylalanine or tryptophan. V is TRBV6-1 and J is TRBJ1-1, with no clear D. Germline V gene lookup returns CDR1 MNHNS and CDR2 SASEGT. The CDR3 has 13 residues. V gave up 8 bases and J gave up 1 base, with 11 bases separating them. The CDR3 DNA is TGTGCCAGCCGATTGACCCCGAACACTGAAGCTTTCTTA. This sequence encodes CASRLTPNTEAFL.

For the CDR3, the DNA is TGTGCCAGCAGCTTAGCCGGGTTCGCCGGGGAGCTGTTTTTT. Translating it yields CASSLAGFAGELFF. This chain links TRBV7-9 with TRBJ2-2; D not certain. The V and J ends lost 0 bases and 6 bases respectively, with 8 bases between them. The germline V gene encodes CDR1 SEHNR and CDR2 FQNEAQ (reference sequence). The CDR3 covers 14 residues.

This clonotype was counted a few times. This chain uses TRBV12-3 or TRBV12-4 with TRBJ1-2; possible D gene TRBD1, 6 bases. V lost 0 bases to trimming and J lost 2 bases, with 13 bases between them. CDR3 length: 16 amino acids. The CDR3 is CASSLAGWGGNYGYTF. Written as DNA, the CDR3 is TGTGCCAGCAGTTTAGCGGGGTGGGGGGGCAACTATGGCTACACCTTC.

V is TRBV10-1 and J is TRBJ1-1; D not certain. CDR1 is WNHNN and CDR2 is SYGVQD in the germline V gene (reference sequence). V shed 6 bases and J shed 1 base, with 15 bases lying between them. This CDR3 is 15 amino acids long. The chain's CDR3 is CASSPIPQANTEAFF. CDR3 nucleotide sequence: TGCGCCAGCAGCCCTATTCCTCAGGCGAACACTGAAGCTTTCTTT.

The chain links TRBV9 to TRBJ2-1; D unclear. V was cut by 4 bases and J by 9 bases, with 11 bases left in between. Germline CDR1 is SGDLS and CDR2 is YYNGEE. The CDR3 runs to 12 residues. Here the CDR3 DNA reads TGTGCCAGCAGCTCAAGAGAGCTTGAGCAGTTCTTC. It is translated as CASSSRELEQFF.

This clonotype was seen a handful of times. The chain carries TRBV10-3 and TRBJ1-1; unclear D gene. This CDR3 is 14 amino acids long. The germline V and J ends were trimmed by 3 bases and 5 bases, with 13 bases remaining between them. Germline V gives CDR1 ENHRY, CDR2 SYGVKD. As DNA, the CDR3 is TGTGCCATCAGTGATTGGGCCGTAAGGACTGAAGCTTTCTTT. Amino acid sequence: CAISDWAVRTEAFF.

The rearrangement joins TRBV28 to TRBJ1-2; D remains unclear. Deletions cut 7 bases from V and 2 bases from J, with 11 bases between. The germline V gene has CDR1 MDHEN and CDR2 SYDVKM. The CDR3 has 13 residues. The CDR3, as DNA: TGTGCCAGCATCCCGTCCATGAACTATGGCTACACCTTC. It is translated as CASIPSMNYGYTF.

With regard to this clonotype: An end of the junction does not agree with germline; a read error may underlie this. The chain joins TRBV6-5 to TRBJ1-1, with unresolved D. CDR3 length: 14 residues. Per germline, CDR1 MNHEY and CDR2 SVGAGI. For the CDR3, the DNA is TGTGCCAGCAGTTACGAAGGCACGAACACTGAAACTTTCTTT. Translation gives CASSYEGTNTETFF.

This clonotype was recorded a few times. V gene TRBV6-2 or TRBV6-3 combines with J gene TRBJ2-7; TRBD1 agrees at 7 bases. Germline CDR1 MNHEY, CDR2 SVGEGT. With V trimmed by 5 bases and J by 2 bases, 12 bases remained unmatched. The CDR3 consists of 16 residues. The CDR3 protein is CASSHGTAKDPYEQYF. The CDR3 DNA reads as TGTGCCAGCAGTCATGGGACAGCCAAGGATCCCTACGAGCAGTACTTC.

This clonotype has just a few counts. The rearrangement links TRBV7-9 to TRBJ2-5; 16 positions match TRBD2. After removal of 5 bases from V and 5 bases from J, the junction contained 2 bases not matched to a gene. Germline V gives CDR1 SEHNR, CDR2 FQNEAQ (reference sequence). The CDR3 spans 15 residues. CDR3: CASSPGLAGGETQYF. The CDR3 DNA sequence: TGTGCCAGCAGCCCGGGACTAGCGGGAGGGGAGACCCAGTACTTC.

The chain couples TRBV6-5 to TRBJ2-3; D call uncertain. CDR3 length: 12 amino acids. Trimming cost V 0 bases and J 5 bases, with 3 bases left between them. Germline V gene data show CDR1 as MNHEY and CDR2 as SVGAGI. This chain's CDR3 is CASSYSGDTQYF. The CDR3 DNA reads TGTGCCAGCAGTTACTCAGGAGATACGCAGTATTTT.

The chain couples TRBV28 to TRBJ2-1, with D hard to call. Germline V CDR1 and CDR2: MDHEN, SYDVKM. V shed 3 bases and J shed 13 bases, with 13 bases lying between them. This CDR3 contains 12 residues. DNA of the CDR3: TGTGCCAGCAGTTTGAGCAGTGGACCCCAGTTCTTC. This translates into CASSLSSGPQFF.

This clonotype occurred a few times. The rearrangement joins TRBV7-2 to TRBJ2-1, with no clear D. Germline lookup yields CDR1 SGHTA and CDR2 FQGNSA. Trimming shortened V by 3 bases and J by 5 bases, and 8 bases separated the two germline ends. This CDR3 contains 13 residues. Here the CDR3 DNA reads TGTGCCAGCAGCTTTTACCTAGACAATGAGCAGTTCTTC. The encoded protein is CASSFYLDNEQFF.

This clonotype came up a few times. V and J are TRBV5-1 and TRBJ1-5; TRBD1 matches 8 bases. Trimming cost V 0 bases and J 6 bases; bases outside gene matches: 2. Germline loops: CDR1 SGHRS, CDR2 YFSETQ. This CDR3 spans 14 amino acids. The CDR3 region is CASSLAGGTQPQHF. The DNA for the CDR3 is TGCGCCAGCAGCTTGGCAGGGGGCACTCAGCCCCAGCATTTT.

Only a few counts were recorded for this clonotype. It may be a read error: a sequence one base away is much more abundant. V is TRBV4-1 and J is TRBJ2-5, with D hard to call. Germline CDR1 reads MGHRA; CDR2 reads YSYEKL. This CDR3 is built from 13 residues. V was clipped by 4 bases and J by 5 bases, with 11 bases between them. This CDR3 is CASSLALGETQYF. The CDR3 coding sequence is TGCGCCAGCAGCCTTGCCCTTGGGGAGACCCAGTACTTC.

This clonotype has a handful of counts. CDR3 residues: CATSERQGLTDTQYF. CDR3 nucleotides: TGTGCCACCTCGGAGCGGCAGGGGCTCACAGATACGCAGTATTTT. V and J are TRBV24-1 and TRBJ2-3, with D possibly TRBD1 on 6 matching bases. This CDR3 region has 15 residues. In germline, CDR1 is KGHDR, CDR2 SFDVKD. The V and J ends lost 9 bases and 2 bases respectively, with 17 bases between them.

The V gene is TRBV2, the J gene TRBJ2-2, with 9 positions matching TRBD1. The ends lost 7 bases at V and 0 bases at J; junction bases unmatched: 6. CDR1 is SNHLY and CDR2 is FYNNEI in the germline V gene. The CDR3 is 16 amino acids. Here the CDR3 reads CASMVQGATNTGELFF. As DNA, the CDR3 is TGTGCCAGCATGGTACAGGGGGCTACGAACACCGGGGAGCTGTTTTTT.

The sample holds a few counts of this clonotype. V usage is TRBV12-3 or TRBV12-4 and J usage is TRBJ2-4; possibly TRBD1 for D (6 bases). The V and J ends lost 6 bases and 2 bases respectively, with 14 bases between them. The CDR3 consists of 15 residues. The CDR3 spells CASRSGGESKNIQYF. The DNA for the CDR3 is TGTGCCAGCAGGAGTGGGGGCGAGTCCAAAAACATTCAGTACTTC.

This rearrangement joins TRBV5-1 to TRBJ2-7; TRBD1 matches at 7 bases. Germline trimming cut 7 bases from V and 4 bases from J; bases unmatched to any gene: 14. Germline V gives CDR1 SGHRS, CDR2 YFSETQ. The CDR3 length is 15 residues. The CDR3 protein is CASQGVGGFWYEQYF. The CDR3 DNA is TGCGCCAGCCAGGGGGTTGGTGGGTTCTGGTACGAGCAGTACTTC.

J is TRBJ1-5 and V is TRBV12-3 or TRBV12-4; D remains ambiguous. V lost 6 bases and J 1 base, leaving 10 bases between the germline ends. The CDR3 extends over 14 amino acids. CDR3 protein: CASSPRVSNQPQHF. DNA of the CDR3: TGTGCCAGCAGCCCCCGGGTGAGCAATCAGCCCCAGCATTTT.

The chain couples TRBV7-2 to TRBJ2-1; 9 nucleotides match TRBD2. This CDR3 has 15 amino acids. CDR1 is SGHTA and CDR2 is FQGNSA in the germline V gene. The V segment lost 5 bases and the J segment 8 bases; nucleotides outside the gene matches: 10. CDR3 nucleotides: TGTGCCAGCAGCCAGATAGCGGGAGCCGGCCATGAGCAGTTCTTC. It codes for CASSQIAGAGHEQFF.

This chain connects TRBV20-1 to TRBJ2-3; D unresolved. Trimming took off 6 bases at V and 1 base at J, with 11 bases between the two ends. This CDR3 is 13 amino acids long. The V gene's germline CDR1 is DFQATT and CDR2 SNEGSKA (reference sequence). The CDR3 is CSAPFRGTDTQYF. In nucleotides, the CDR3 is TGCAGTGCCCCCTTCCGGGGCACAGATACGCAGTATTTT.

This clonotype was detected only a few times. The conserved phenylalanine or tryptophan is not found at the CDR3 terminus, so this likely reflects a read error. The chain has TRBV6-5 and TRBJ1-2, with a tentative D call TRBD1 (5 bases). The germline V gene encodes CDR1 MNHEY and CDR2 SVGAGI. The CDR3 is made up of 13 amino acids. V gave up 6 bases and J gave up 2 bases, with 10 bases separating them. In DNA, the CDR3 is TGTGCCAGCAGGCCGGACAACAACTATGGCTACACCTGC. It translates to CASRPDNNYGYTC.